The 32 T cell receptor beta chains given below trace back to one sample, sequenced in a study of early T cells in non-severe SARS-CoV-2 infection. TCRdb used MiXCR to reprocess the 5' RACE reads, holding one entry per CDR3 protein. The repertoire holds 80,000 to 95,000 distinct CDR3 sequences, with around 12% as singletons. Sequenced: whole blood. The receptors stem from an adult who was a healthcare worker with PCR-confirmed SARS-CoV-2 infection or an uninfected control (not recorded which).

There are many counts of this clonotype. The rearrangement uses TRBV5-1 and TRBJ2-5; D is unresolved. In germline, CDR1 is SGHRS, CDR2 YFSETQ. The CDR3 runs to 14 residues. The ends were cut back, 7 bases at V and 5 bases at J, with 18 bases in the middle. The DNA for the CDR3 is TGCGCCAGCTCTATAAACCCCGGGTCGGAGACCCAGTACTTC. It specifies CASSINPGSETQYF.

This clonotype has only a few counts. V is TRBV20-1 and J is TRBJ1-3; 7 bases agree with TRBD1. Germline-derived CDR1 and CDR2 are DFQATT and SNEGSKA (reference sequence). Germline trimming cut 4 bases from V and 9 bases from J; bases unmatched to any gene: 9. CDR3 length equals 13 residues. CDR3 loop: CSAKRDSGTTIYF. In DNA, the CDR3 is TGCAGTGCTAAGCGGGACAGTGGGACCACCATATATTTT.

This clonotype was counted a few times. This chain connects TRBV7-2 to TRBJ1-3; D ambiguous. With 1 base removed from V and 2 bases from J, the gap between germline ends came to 12 bases. Germline CDR1 is SGHTA and CDR2 is FQGNSA. CDR3 length: 16 amino acids. CDR3 sequence (DNA): TGTGCCAGCAGCTTAGGGGGTTTGCGGACTGGAAACACCATATATTTT. It codes for CASSLGGLRTGNTIYF.

This clonotype was seen at least ten times. The genes are TRBV5-1 and TRBJ1-1; possibly TRBD1 for D (6 bases). With 4 bases removed from V and 1 base from J, the gap between germline ends came to 14 bases. The germline gives CDR1 SGHRS, CDR2 YFSETQ. The CDR3 extends over 15 amino acids. The CDR3 reads CASSREGDKNTEAFF. CDR3 DNA: TGCGCCAGCAGCCGAGAAGGGGACAAGAACACTGAAGCTTTCTTT.

As to this clonotype: With a much larger clone just one base away, this may be a read error. The chain combines TRBV20-1 with TRBJ2-7; D is unclear. The germline CDR1 and CDR2 sequences are DFQATT and SNEGSKA (reference sequence). The length of the CDR3 is 15 residues. The CDR3 region has the DNA TGCAGTGCTAGTAAATCGGGCGGTTTGGCCTACGGGCAGTACTTC. Its translation: CSASKSGGLAYGQYF.

There are a few counts of this clonotype. The chain employs TRBV3-1 and TRBJ1-2; 9 bases map to TRBD1. The V segment lost 5 bases and the J segment 6 bases; nucleotides outside the gene matches: 10. Germline loops: CDR1 LGHDT, CDR2 YNNKEL (reference sequence). CDR3 length: 15 residues. The CDR3 coding sequence is TGTGCCAGCAGCTTACAGGGGGCGGTCGGGCATGGCTACACCTTC. It encodes CASSLQGAVGHGYTF.

The table lists this clonotype with a few counts. This chain uses TRBV4-1 with TRBJ2-1; 13 positions agree with TRBD2. The CDR3 has 19 amino acids. V shed 2 bases, J shed 2 bases, and the junction held 9 bases outside the gene matches. Germline values: CDR1 MGHRA, CDR2 YSYEKL. For the CDR3, the DNA is TGCGCCAGCAGCCAATTGGGACTAGCGGGAAATTTCCCCTACAATGAGCAGTTCTTC. The encoded protein is CASSQLGLAGNFPYNEQFF.

Written as DNA, the CDR3 is TGTGCCAGCAGCTTGGAGGGTTCCCCTTCCGGGGAGCTGTTTTTT. As protein: CASSLEGSPSGELFF. The chain recombines TRBV5-5 with TRBJ2-2; no clear D gene. Germline assignment: CDR1 SGHKS and CDR2 YYEKEE (reference sequence). Trimming pared 0 bases from V and 6 bases from J, leaving 12 bases between. The CDR3 contains 15 residues.

This clonotype came up a few times. The V gene is TRBV18, the J gene TRBJ2-7; unclear D gene. Germline CDR1 is KGHSH and CDR2 is LQKENI. V was shortened by 3 bases and J by 0 bases, with 9 bases between the two germline ends. The CDR3 has 14 residues. The CDR3 region is CASSPSTGSYEQYF. In nucleotides, the CDR3 is TGTGCCAGCTCACCCTCTACTGGCTCCTACGAGCAGTACTTC.

This clonotype was picked up many times. The J gene is TRBJ1-2, the V gene TRBV4-1; 7 bases fit TRBD1. Germline V gene lookup returns CDR1 MGHRA and CDR2 YSYEKL. The CDR3 extends over 15 amino acids. V trimming: 2 bases; J trimming: 8 bases; junction bases outside the gene matches: 11. CDR3 residues: CASSQSLTGAGGYTF. As DNA, the CDR3 is TGCGCCAGCAGCCAAAGCCTTACAGGGGCAGGAGGCTACACCTTC.

This clonotype was detected many times. Germline is not matched at one junction end, which may reflect a read error. V and J are TRBV4-3 and TRBJ1-5; tentative D call: TRBD1 (6 bases). Germline CDR1 and CDR2: LGHNA and YSLEER. The CDR3 is made up of 15 amino acids. The CDR3, as DNA: TGCGCCAGCAGTCAAGATGGGCGGGGGCATCAGCCCCAGCATTTT. Translation gives CASSQDGRGHQPQHF.

The CDR3, as DNA: TGTGCCAGCAGCTTGGTGCTAGCTGAGACAGATACGCAGTATTTT. The encoded protein is CASSLVLAETDTQYF. The V gene is TRBV5-4, the J gene TRBJ2-3, with a possible D match to TRBD2 (5 bases). Germline V gene lookup returns CDR1 SGHNT and CDR2 YYREEE (reference sequence). Deletions cut 0 bases from V and 3 bases from J, with 11 bases between. CDR3 length: 15 amino acids.

This clonotype was seen a handful of times. The chain couples TRBV12-3 or TRBV12-4 to TRBJ1-2; TRBD1 is a possible D gene (6 bases). Between the trimmed V and J ends, which lost 7 bases and 7 bases, there was a span of 13 bases. This CDR3 has 12 residues. CDR3 loop: CASTLGGAGYTF. DNA for the CDR3: TGTGCCAGCACCTTGGGGGGGGCTGGCTACACCTTC.

This clonotype was detected ten times or more. The genes are TRBV20-1 and TRBJ2-1; 8 bases line up with TRBD2. The J segment lost 8 bases and the V segment lost 8 bases, leaving 11 bases of the junction unmatched. The CDR3 consists of 13 residues. Germline V gene data show CDR1 as DFQATT and CDR2 as SNEGSKA (reference sequence). The CDR3 sequence is CSRDLAGPDEQFF. Here the CDR3 DNA reads TGCAGTAGGGATCTAGCGGGTCCGGATGAGCAGTTCTTC.

The V call is TRBV2, the J call TRBJ2-1; 12 nucleotides align to TRBD2. V shed 3 bases, J shed 6 bases, and the junction held 0 bases outside the gene matches. The CDR3 is made up of 14 amino acids. Germline loops: CDR1 SNHLY, CDR2 FYNNEI. Here the CDR3 DNA reads TGTGCCAGCAGTGAGGGACTAGCGGGCAATGAGCAGTTCTTC. This codes for CASSEGLAGNEQFF.

Many counts were recorded for this clonotype. The V call is TRBV20-1, the J call TRBJ1-2; TRBD1 matches at 7 bases. Germline CDR1 and CDR2: DFQATT and SNEGSKA (reference sequence). The trim removed 3 bases at V and 4 bases at J, leaving 11 bases unmatched. This CDR3 is 15 amino acids long. This chain's CDR3 is CSASTLTGASYGYTF. The CDR3 DNA follows: TGCAGTGCTAGCACACTCACAGGGGCGAGCTATGGCTACACCTTC.

This clonotype was seen a few times. The rearrangement joins TRBV30 to TRBJ2-7; D might be TRBD1 or TRBD2, each matching 5 bases. This CDR3 is built from 15 residues. Trimming shortened V by 2 bases and J by 2 bases, and 16 bases separated the two germline ends. Germline V lookup: CDR1 GTSNPN, CDR2 SVGIG (reference sequence). The CDR3 is CAWSSFRDRTYEQYF. DNA for the CDR3: TGTGCCTGGAGTTCCTTTCGGGACCGGACCTACGAGCAGTACTTC.

Only a few counts were recorded for this clonotype. The chain joins TRBV7-9 to TRBJ2-7; TRBD1 matches 7 bases. The CDR3 loop spans 15 amino acids. The germline gives CDR1 SEHNR, CDR2 FQNEAQ (reference sequence). The trim removed 5 bases at V and 5 bases at J, leaving 12 bases unmatched. CDR3 amino acids: CASSRLTGTENEQYF. The CDR3 region has the DNA TGTGCCAGCAGCCGATTGACAGGGACGGAGAACGAGCAGTACTTC.

In its sample, this clonotype was seen a few times. The chain links TRBV5-5 to TRBJ2-4; D gene unclear. The CDR3 has 16 residues. Trimming stripped 1 base from V and 0 bases from J, with 11 bases between. Per the germline V gene, CDR1 is SGHKS and CDR2 is YYEKEE (reference sequence). For the CDR3, the DNA is TGTGCCAGCAGCTTGAGGACGGACCTAGCCAAAAACATTCAGTACTTC. Protein product: CASSLRTDLAKNIQYF.

This clonotype was seen only a few times. The V and J genes are TRBV7-3 and TRBJ2-1; maybe TRBD2 (5 bases). This CDR3 is 16 amino acids long. Per the germline V gene, CDR1 is SGHTA and CDR2 is FQGTGA. V lost 5 bases to trimming and J lost 4 bases, with 18 bases between them. The CDR3 sequence is CASSPQPSGAYNEQFF. The CDR3 DNA sequence: TGTGCCAGCAGCCCCCAACCGAGCGGAGCTTACAATGAGCAGTTCTTC.

The chain is built from TRBV7-2 and TRBJ2-1, with no clear D. CDR1 is SGHTA and CDR2 is FQGNSA in the germline V gene. Between the trimmed V and J ends, which lost 5 bases and 5 bases, there was a span of 7 bases. The CDR3 is made up of 12 amino acids. The CDR3 spells CASSLGNNEQFF. The CDR3 DNA reads TGTGCCAGCAGCCTTGGTAACAATGAGCAGTTCTTC.

V and J are TRBV20-1 and TRBJ2-5, with TRBD1 as a possible D gene (6 bases). In germline, CDR1 is DFQATT, CDR2 SNEGSKA (reference sequence). V lost 3 bases and J 3 bases, leaving 11 bases between the germline ends. The CDR3 sequence is 13 residues long. The CDR3 coding sequence is TGCAGTGCTAGGTGGGGGCCGGAAGAGACCCAGTACTTC. This gives the protein CSARWGPEETQYF.

In its sample, this clonotype was seen many times. This chain joins TRBV2 and TRBJ1-2; D is unclear. V was trimmed by 4 bases and J by 3 bases, leaving 9 bases between them. This CDR3 spans 13 amino acids. The germline gives CDR1 SNHLY, CDR2 FYNNEI. CDR3 DNA sequence: TGTGCCAGCAGTGCAAGGGCTTACTATGGCTACACCTTC. Protein product: CASSARAYYGYTF.

This clonotype was found a few times. The genes are TRBV29-1 and TRBJ2-5; TRBD2 matches at 7 bases. The junction had 5 bases not matched to a gene; V was cut back by 4 bases and J by 0 bases. Germline values: CDR1 SQVTM, CDR2 ANQGSEA. The CDR3 has 14 residues. The DNA of the CDR3 is TGCAGCGTTGTACCTAGCGGACACCAAGAGACCCAGTACTTC. Its translation: CSVVPSGHQETQYF.

This clonotype showed up many times. The chain carries TRBV20-1 and TRBJ2-7; 9 bases are shared with TRBD1. CDR1 and CDR2 (germline): DFQATT, SNEGSKA (reference sequence). Unmatched junction bases numbered 10, after V lost 6 bases and J lost 1 base. CDR3 length: 15 residues. DNA for the CDR3: TGCAGTGCAGAGGCCGGGACAGGGTTTTCCTACGAGCAGTACTTC. Translated, it gives CSAEAGTGFSYEQYF.

This sequence joins TRBV6-2 or TRBV6-3 and TRBJ2-5; maybe TRBD2 (5 bases). The V gene lost 5 bases and the J gene lost 9 bases, with 16 bases spanning the gap. The CDR3 is 13 amino acids. Per the germline V gene, CDR1 is MNHEY and CDR2 is SVGEGT. The CDR3 DNA is TGTGCCAGCAGTCTAGACGGTACCGGGGCCCAGTACTTC. It is translated as CASSLDGTGAQYF.

This clonotype was found many times. The rearrangement links TRBV14 to TRBJ2-7; no clear D. The V end was cut by 1 base, the J end by 1 base, with 8 bases between. Germline-derived CDR1 and CDR2 are SGHDN and FVKESK. This CDR3 comprises 14 residues. The CDR3 sequence is CASSQGDLSYEQYF. CDR3 in DNA: TGTGCCAGCAGCCAAGGGGATCTTTCCTACGAGCAGTACTTC. Looking up the rest from reference TRBV14 and TRBJ2-7 gives the full variable domain: EAGVTQFPSHSVIEKGQTVTLRCDPISGHDNLYWYRRVMGKEIKFLLHFVKESKQDESGMPNNRFLAERTGGTYSTLKVQPAELEDSGVYFCASSQGDLSYEQYFGPGTRLTVT.

There are many counts of this clonotype. The chain couples TRBV10-3 to TRBJ2-3; 8 positions match TRBD2. The CDR3 is 17 amino acids. J lost 1 base, V lost 11 bases, and 17 bases had no gene match. The germline CDR1 and CDR2 sequences are ENHRY and SYGVKD. The CDR3: CAVMGLAGPEGTDTQYF. In DNA, the CDR3 is TGTGCCGTCATGGGGCTAGCGGGCCCCGAGGGCACAGATACGCAGTATTTT.

The chain carries TRBV6-6 and TRBJ2-2; 13 nucleotides match TRBD2. CDR1 and CDR2 from the germline V gene are MNHNY and SVGAGI (reference sequence). CDR3 length equals 20 residues. With 0 bases clipped from V and 1 base from J, the junction kept 8 bases outside the gene matches. The CDR3 is CASSYSRTSGSDGNTGELFF. CDR3 coding DNA: TGTGCCAGCAGTTACTCTCGGACTAGCGGGAGCGATGGGAACACCGGGGAGCTGTTTTTT.

The chain couples TRBV5-5 to TRBJ2-7; TRBD1 agrees at 10 bases. The CDR3 sequence is 15 residues long. The germline V gene has CDR1 SGHKS and CDR2 YYEKEE (reference sequence). J gave up 2 bases and V 2 bases, and 4 bases lay outside the gene matches. CDR3 in DNA: TGTGCCAGCAGCTTCTTAGGGACAGGGGCCTACGAGCAGTACTTC. Protein product: CASSFLGTGAYEQYF.

This chain joins TRBV10-1 and TRBJ2-2; TRBD1 agrees at 7 bases. Germline V gene data show CDR1 as WNHNN and CDR2 as SYGVQD (reference sequence). The CDR3 has 15 residues. The junction had 10 bases not matched to a gene; V was cut back by 4 bases and J by 8 bases. CDR3: CASSGSEQGLGELFF. The CDR3 DNA follows: TGCGCCAGCAGTGGCAGCGAACAGGGGTTAGGGGAGCTGTTTTTT.

This clonotype was found a few times. This chain joins TRBV14 and TRBJ2-2; D may match TRBD1 or TRBD2 (5 bases each). This CDR3 region has 15 residues. V lost 2 bases and J 5 bases, leaving 12 bases between the germline ends. Germline V lookup: CDR1 SGHDN, CDR2 FVKESK. As DNA, the CDR3 is TGTGCCAGCAGCCAACAGGGAGTTCGGACCGGGGAGCTGTTTTTT. Translated, it gives CASSQQGVRTGELFF.